The sequence of this TCR beta chain was determined in a study of post-analysis software for immune sequencing data. The library was made from cDNA and included unique molecular identifiers. TCRdb re-derived calls from the PCR reads in MiXCR, one entry per CDR3 protein. The profile shows 700,000 to 900,000 distinct CDR3 sequences, 35% to 55% of them singletons. Study-level findings and limits: The study found significantly lower normalized Chao1 diversity in multiple sclerosis patients than in controls.

This clonotype was seen only a few times. What it binds is not known. This receptor was taken from a girl aged 10 to 17 with multiple sclerosis. The sample comprised blood.

CDR3 sequence: CASSPGLANTGELFF. CDR3 coding DNA: TGTGCCAGCAGCCCCGGACTAGCGAACACCGGGGAGCTGTTTTTT. The chain employs TRBV7-8 and TRBJ2-2, with 7 bases that match TRBD2. The CDR3 extends over 15 amino acids. The germline CDR1 and CDR2 sequences are SGHVS and FQNEAQ. Trimming cost V 5 bases and J 0 bases; bases outside gene matches: 3.